These 5 T cell receptor beta chains came from one sample sequenced in a study of cytomegalovirus exposure and HLA in healthy donors (dated 2017 in TCRdb). Libraries were constructed by the immunoSEQ multiplex PCR assay. A mixture of 60 forward primers for TCR Vbeta segments and 13 reverse primers for TCR Jbeta segments was used in the multiplex PCR. In its TCRdb copy, this immuneACCESS table keeps in-frame sequences only and misses some clones. Where compared with another copy, unresolved V genes explain less than half of these, and the others have no known cause. Within this sample are 120,000 to 150,000 clones, with about 72% of them counted one time only. Of the sample, 4% to 5.5% falls within the top ten clones. Sequencing used PBMCs. All receptors derive from a man aged 55 to 70 in good health and CMV-seronegative.

The V and J genes are TRBV7-9 and TRBJ1-5, with 9 bases lining up with TRBD1. The CDR3 length is 18 residues. The ends lost 6 bases at V and 2 bases at J; junction bases unmatched: 14. Germline V gene data show CDR1 as SEHNR and CDR2 as FQNEAQ (reference sequence). The CDR3 loop is CASSLSGTGYERNQPQHF. The CDR3 region has the DNA TGTGCCAGCAGTCTTAGTGGGACAGGGTATGAGCGCAATCAGCCCCAGCATTTT.

Only a few counts were recorded for this clone. V and J are TRBV7-6 and TRBJ2-7; perhaps TRBD1 as D (6 bases). V was clipped by 1 base and J by 6 bases, with 16 bases between them. This CDR3 is built from 15 residues. Germline V lookup: CDR1 SGHVS, CDR2 FNYEAQ. As DNA, the CDR3 is TGTGCCAGCAGCTTAGACACAACAGGGTCGAGCGAGCAGTACTTC. Its translation is CASSLDTTGSSEQYF.

J is TRBJ2-1 and V is TRBV19; 11 bases are a match to TRBD2. The V gene's germline CDR1 is LNHDA and CDR2 SQIVND (reference sequence). The CDR3 loop spans 17 amino acids. V lost 3 bases and J lost 3; bases outside the gene matches: 7. The CDR3, as DNA: TGTGCCAGTAGTATCCCGACTAGCGGGATGGTCTACAATGAGCAGTTCTTC. Amino acid sequence: CASSIPTSGMVYNEQFF.

J is TRBJ2-5 and V is TRBV28; TRBD2 might be the D (6 bases). Trimming shortened V by 4 bases and J by 1 base, and 13 bases separated the two germline ends. The CDR3 extends over 15 amino acids. Germline CDR1 MDHEN, CDR2 SYDVKM. CDR3 sequence: CASSSAGQIQETQYF. The CDR3, as DNA: TGTGCCAGCAGTTCGGCGGGGCAAATCCAAGAGACCCAGTACTTC.

This clone was seen more than once but under ten times. The CDR3 loop reads CASSLRQGGWYTF. The CDR3 coding sequence is TGTGCCAGCAGTCTACGACAGGGGGGGTGGTACACCTTC. J is TRBJ1-2 and V is TRBV27, with 9 bases fitting TRBD1. CDR1 and CDR2 (germline): MNHEY, SMNVEV (reference sequence). The CDR3 loop spans 13 amino acids. Trimming at V came to 5 bases and at J to 11 bases, leaving 9 bases not matched to a gene.